This TCR beta chain was sequenced during a study of cytomegalovirus exposure and HLA in healthy donors. Concerning this clone itself: Its cognate antigen is unknown.

Overall study results and limits: Exclusion as indistinguishable affected some V segments, including TRBV6-2 and TRBV6-3.

The primer mix had 60 Vbeta and 13 Jbeta primers. Assay: immunoSEQ multiplex PCR; the TCRdb copy retains only in-frame clones and omits some. This sample has 200,000 to 300,000 clones, with 82% found just once. Germline V lookup: CDR1 SGHRS, CDR2 YFSETQ. Trimming took off 1 base at V and 5 bases at J, with 9 bases between the two ends. The CDR3 contains 13 residues. This chain links TRBV5-1 with TRBJ2-5, with D perhaps matching TRBD2 (5 bases). Sequencing used PBMCs. The origin of this receptor is a woman aged 40 to 49 in good health and CMV-seropositive. CDR3 DNA sequence: TGCGCCAGCAGCTTGAGGCGAGGGGAGACCCAGTACTTC. It encodes CASSLRRGETQYF.